This TCR beta chain derives from a study of blood T cells in healthy people across ages. With a J-beta primer mix and a sample-barcoded 5' primer, a second PCR ran about 7 to 11 cycles. Via MiXCR, TCRdb re-called the 5' RACE reads, giving one row per CDR3 protein. The table has about 1,500,000 distinct CDR3 sequences, roughly 40% seen once. A remark on this clonotype: Its antigen is as yet unknown.

Study-level points and caveats: Not knowing donor CMV status may have confounded expanded clonotype changes. In these data, TCR beta diversity tracked strongly with naive T cell percentage.

This CDR3 spans 13 amino acids. V was pared by 8 bases and J by 0 bases, with 10 bases between. The chain couples TRBV12-3 or TRBV12-4 to TRBJ1-1; D unclear. This TCR came from a young woman in good health. Sequencing was performed on blood. CDR3 region: CASFEGLNTEAFF. DNA for the CDR3: TGTGCCAGCTTTGAGGGATTGAACACTGAAGCTTTCTTT.